The clone carrying this TCR beta chain came up a few times. Its antigen is undetermined. One entry per CDR3 protein results from TCRdb running MiXCR on the reads. The sample records approximately 500,000 distinct CDR3 sequences, roughly 34% being singletons. This specimen belongs to a study of T cell repertoires in cytomegalovirus infection. About the research overall: Well-studied HLA-B-restricted epitopes and recently identified HLA-C-restricted epitopes of CMV were both used in the study. Shared public TCR beta signatures pointed to both CMV infection and a matching HLA type.

Study observations and caveats: In two of eight donors, the top clonotype was HLA-C-restricted CMV-specific. Cumulative frequency of public TCR beta families picked out carriers of CMV plus the relevant HLA.

The CDR3 extends over 13 amino acids. Trimming stripped 3 bases from V and 4 bases from J, with 10 bases between. Germline V CDR1 and CDR2: LNHDA, SQIVND (reference sequence). The receptor's source is a human donor in good health (CMV status not recorded). Some clones in this sample may be carry-over from other donors' samples. The sequencing used cultured PBMCs, collected from culture after CMV antigen stimulation. The rearrangement joins TRBV19 to TRBJ2-7; D unclear. The CDR3 DNA reads as TGTGCCAGTAGTATTCGAGAGCGTTACGAGCAGTACTTC. This codes for CASSIRERYEQYF.